A selection of T cell receptor beta chains follows, all from one sample in a study of T cells in tumors after PD-1 blockade. Produced via immunoSEQ multiplex PCR; TCRdb's table is partial and in-frame only. The data contain more than 50,000 clones, under 80% of them singletons. This specimen was PBMCs, taken after anti-PD-1 treatment. The receptor set was obtained from a human donor with basal cell carcinoma. The CDR3 runs from the conserved cysteine through the conserved F or W. The order of the fields is V gene, J gene, clone size, D gene, CDR3 protein, CDR3 DNA. A D gene is named only where the DNA matches it firmly. The size entry is marked missing in some rows and otherwise reads once, few, many or a size class.

v_gene: TRBV7-6
j_gene: TRBJ2-5
abundance: once
d_gene: .
CDR3aa: CASSSGLNQETQYF
CDR3nt: TGTGCCAGCAGCTCGGGACTGAACCAAGAGACCCAGTACTTC

v_gene: TRBV7-2
j_gene: TRBJ2-4
abundance: .
d_gene: TRBD2
CDR3aa: CASSLDAGGAKNIQYF
CDR3nt: TGTGCCAGCAGCTTAGATGCGGGAGGGGCCAAAAACATTCAGTACTTC

v_gene: TRBV9
j_gene: TRBJ2-6
abundance: .
d_gene: .
CDR3aa: CASSAQYSGANVLTF
CDR3nt: TGTGCCAGCAGCGCTCAATACTCTGGGGCCAACGTCCTGACTTTC

v_gene: TRBV6-1
j_gene: TRBJ1-2
abundance: .
d_gene: .
CDR3aa: CASSEDINNYGYTF
CDR3nt: TGTGCCAGCAGTGAGGACATTAACAACTATGGCTACACCTTC

v_gene: TRBV6-6
j_gene: TRBJ1-3
abundance: .
d_gene: .
CDR3aa: CASSLGSESSGNTIYF
CDR3nt: TGTGCCAGCAGCTTGGGGTCAGAGAGCTCTGGAAACACCATATATTTT

v_gene: TRBV5-6
j_gene: TRBJ1-3
abundance: .
d_gene: .
CDR3aa: CASSLGQQGNTIYF
CDR3nt: TGTGCCAGCAGCTTAGGACAGCAAGGAAACACCATATATTTT

v_gene: TRBV4-1
j_gene: TRBJ1-3
abundance: .
d_gene: .
CDR3aa: CASRTENYSGNTIYF
CDR3nt: TGCGCCAGCAGGACGGAAAATTACTCTGGAAACACCATATATTTT

v_gene: TRBV25-1
j_gene: TRBJ1-2
abundance: .
d_gene: .
CDR3aa: CASRGGPGHGYTF
CDR3nt: TGTGCCAGCAGAGGGGGGCCAGGGCATGGCTACACCTTC

v_gene: TRBV5-1
j_gene: TRBJ1-1
abundance: .
d_gene: TRBD1
CDR3aa: CASSPGQGLRNTEAFF
CDR3nt: TGCGCCAGCAGCCCTGGACAGGGGCTGAGGAACACTGAAGCTTTCTTT

v_gene: TRBV5-1
j_gene: TRBJ2-3
abundance: .
d_gene: .
CDR3aa: CASSSPADTQYF
CDR3nt: TGCGCCAGCAGTTCTCCCGCAGATACGCAGTATTTT

v_gene: TRBV5-1
j_gene: TRBJ2-7
abundance: .
d_gene: TRBD1
CDR3aa: CASSSRGEGQGGVAYEQYF
CDR3nt: TGCGCCAGCAGCTCGCGAGGCGAGGGACAGGGGGGAGTAGCCTACGAGCAGTACTTC

v_gene: TRBV2
j_gene: TRBJ2-4
abundance: .
d_gene: .
CDR3aa: CASSEGAKNIQYF
CDR3nt: TGTGCCAGCAGTGAAGGAGCCAAAAACATTCAGTACTTC

v_gene: TRBV3-1/TRBV3-2
j_gene: TRBJ2-5
abundance: .
d_gene: TRBD1
CDR3aa: CASSQGDRFFQETQYF
CDR3nt: TGTGCCAGCAGCCAAGGGGACAGATTTTTCCAAGAGACCCAGTACTTC

v_gene: TRBV11-2
j_gene: TRBJ2-3
abundance: few
d_gene: .
CDR3aa: CASRPRLGGVLGTDTQYF
CDR3nt: TGTGCCAGCAGACCACGCCTAGGAGGGGTACTAGGCACAGATACGCAGTATTTT

v_gene: TRBV7-2
j_gene: TRBJ1-5
abundance: .
d_gene: TRBD1
CDR3aa: CASSSQWTGNQPQHF
CDR3nt: TGTGCCAGCAGTTCTCAGTGGACAGGAAACCAGCCCCAGCATTTT

v_gene: TRBV6-4
j_gene: TRBJ2-5
abundance: .
d_gene: TRBD2
CDR3aa: CASSGTSGGAEETQYF
CDR3nt: TGTGCCAGCAGTGGAACTAGCGGGGGGGCGGAAGAGACCCAGTACTTC

v_gene: TRBV6-6
j_gene: TRBJ2-1
abundance: .
d_gene: .
CDR3aa: CASSYPYNEQFF
CDR3nt: TGTGCCAGCAGTTACCCCTACAATGAGCAGTTCTTC

v_gene: TRBV6-1
j_gene: TRBJ2-3
abundance: .
d_gene: .
CDR3aa: CASSEASTQYF
CDR3nt: TGTGCCAGCAGTGAAGCGAGTACGCAGTATTTT

v_gene: TRBV5-1
j_gene: TRBJ2-5
abundance: .
d_gene: TRBD2
CDR3aa: CASTPGTSGGKETQYF
CDR3nt: TGCGCCAGCACCCCCGGGACTAGCGGGGGTAAAGAGACCCAGTACTTC

v_gene: TRBV3-1/TRBV3-2
j_gene: TRBJ1-3
abundance: .
d_gene: TRBD1
CDR3aa: CASSQQGGSGNTIYF
CDR3nt: TGTGCCAGCAGCCAACAGGGGGGGTCTGGAAACACCATATATTTT

v_gene: TRBV7-2
j_gene: TRBJ2-7
abundance: .
d_gene: .
CDR3aa: CASSPMTEQYF
CDR3nt: TGTGCCAGCAGCCCCATGACCGAGCAGTACTTC

v_gene: TRBV10-3
j_gene: TRBJ2-3
abundance: .
d_gene: TRBD2
CDR3aa: CAISGLAGGDTQYF
CDR3nt: TGTGCCATCAGTGGACTAGCGGGGGGAGATACGCAGTATTTT

v_gene: TRBV5-6
j_gene: TRBJ2-4
abundance: once
d_gene: .
CDR3aa: CASSFFQGGSKNIQYF
CDR3nt: TGTGCCAGCAGCTTCTTTCAGGGGGGGTCCAAAAACATTCAGTACTTC

v_gene: TRBV19
j_gene: TRBJ1-1
abundance: .
d_gene: .
CDR3aa: CASSTENTEAFF
CDR3nt: TGTGCCAGTAGTACAGAGAACACTGAAGCTTTCTTT

v_gene: TRBV19
j_gene: TRBJ1-6
abundance: .
d_gene: .
CDR3aa: CASSNGQNYNSPLHF
CDR3nt: TGTGCCAGTAGTAATGGACAGAATTATAATTCACCCCTCCACTTT

v_gene: TRBV11-3
j_gene: TRBJ2-1
abundance: .
d_gene: TRBD2
CDR3aa: CASSTSGVKYEQFF
CDR3nt: TGTGCCAGTTCGACTAGCGGGGTTAAGTATGAGCAGTTCTTC

v_gene: TRBV28
j_gene: TRBJ1-6
abundance: once
d_gene: .
CDR3aa: CASSFRGPGNSPLHF
CDR3nt: TGTGCCAGCAGTTTCCGGGGGCCGGGGAATTCACCCCTCCACTTT

v_gene: TRBV20-1
j_gene: TRBJ2-7
abundance: few
d_gene: .
CDR3aa: CSASPGKNEQYF
CDR3nt: TGCAGTGCTAGTCCAGGGAAAAACGAGCAGTACTTC

v_gene: TRBV3-1/TRBV3-2
j_gene: TRBJ2-2
abundance: .
d_gene: TRBD2
CDR3aa: CASSPHSGDTGELFF
CDR3nt: TGTGCCAGCAGCCCCCATAGCGGGGACACCGGGGAGCTGTTTTTT

v_gene: TRBV5-1
j_gene: TRBJ2-7
abundance: .
d_gene: .
CDR3aa: CASSLAQSGSSYEQYF
CDR3nt: TGCGCCAGCAGCTTGGCGCAGTCCGGAAGCTCCTACGAGCAGTACTTC

v_gene: TRBV7-9
j_gene: TRBJ1-5
abundance: few
d_gene: .
CDR3aa: CASSLGGGNQPQHF
CDR3nt: TGTGCCAGCAGCTTAGGGGGCGGGAATCAGCCCCAGCATTTT

v_gene: TRBV29-1
j_gene: TRBJ1-2
abundance: .
d_gene: TRBD1
CDR3aa: CSVGTGSRGYGYTF
CDR3nt: TGCAGCGTGGGGACAGGGAGTCGTGGCTATGGCTACACCTTC

v_gene: TRBV28
j_gene: TRBJ1-2
abundance: .
d_gene: TRBD1
CDR3aa: CASRLTTGTSYYGYTF
CDR3nt: TGTGCCAGCAGACTCACGACAGGGACCTCCTACTATGGCTACACCTTC